One sample yielded the 18 T cell receptor beta chains listed below, sequenced in a study of T cell responses to AZD1222 COVID-19 vaccine. The assay was immunoSEQ multiplex PCR, and TCRdb's table has in-frame clones only and misses some. The data hold 85,000 to 130,000 clones, with about 88% observed a single time. The specimen comprised peripheral blood, sampled on day 0 of AZD1222 vaccination. These receptors all come from an adult in good health.

The rearrangement links TRBV9 to TRBJ2-7; 12 nucleotides match TRBD2. There are 16 residues in the CDR3. Germline V gene lookup returns CDR1 SGDLS and CDR2 YYNGEE. V was pared by 4 bases and J by 2 bases, with 7 bases of the junction left unmatched. The CDR3 region is CASSTSLAGGTYEQYF. In DNA, the CDR3 is TGTGCCAGCAGCACCTCCCTAGCGGGGGGGACCTACGAGCAGTACTTC.

The chain carries TRBV4-1 and TRBJ2-7; D possibly corresponds to TRBD2 (5 bases). Germline V gives CDR1 MGHRA, CDR2 YSYEKL. Trimming took off 1 base at V and 4 bases at J, with 11 bases between the two ends. This CDR3 has 14 amino acids. CDR3 sequence (DNA): TGCGCCAGCAGCCAAGGACTACCCATGTACGAGCAGTACTTC. It encodes CASSQGLPMYEQYF.

The J gene is TRBJ1-4, the V gene TRBV9, with D possibly being TRBD1 (5 bases). The CDR3 covers 15 residues. Germline CDR1 SGDLS, CDR2 YYNGEE. V lost 0 bases and J 0 bases, leaving 6 bases between the germline ends. The DNA for the CDR3 is TGTGCCAGCAGCGTAGGGGGGGCAACTAATGAAAAACTGTTTTTT. Encoded protein: CASSVGGATNEKLFF.

In DNA, the CDR3 is TGTGCCAGCAGCGTAGGGGGGGTTTTGAACACTGAAGCTTTCTTT. Amino acids: CASSVGGVLNTEAFF. This chain uses TRBV9 with TRBJ1-1; D might be TRBD1 (5 bases). V lost 0 bases, J lost 0 bases, and 9 bases lay in between. Looked up from germline, CDR1 is SGDLS and CDR2 is YYNGEE. The CDR3 consists of 15 residues. Full variable domain (outside the CDR3, taken from reference TRBV9 and TRBJ1-1): DSGVTQTPKHLITATGQRVTLRCSPRSGDLSVYWYQQSLDQGLQFLIQYYNGEERAKGNILERFSAQQFPDLHSELNLSSLELGDSALYFCASSVGGVLNTEAFFGQGTRLTVV.

Only one count was recorded for this clone. The rearrangement uses TRBV29-1 and TRBJ2-5, with D unresolved. Trimming took 1 base from V and 5 from J, leaving 5 bases between them. Per the germline V gene, CDR1 is SQVTM and CDR2 is ANQGSEA. The CDR3 loop spans 11 amino acids. Written as DNA, the CDR3 is TGCAGCGTTGAAGTTAGGGAGACCCAGTACTTC. It is translated as CSVEVRETQYF.

This rearrangement joins TRBV21-1 to TRBJ1-2. TRBV21-1 is annotated as a pseudogene. The CDR3 spans 12 residues. This CDR3 reads CASTRGPYGYTF. The CDR3 coding sequence is TGTGCCAGCACCCGGGGCCCCTATGGCTACACCTTC.

V and J are TRBV14 and TRBJ2-3, with unresolved D. The V end was cut by 2 bases, the J end by 2 bases, with 11 bases between. The CDR3 length is 15 residues. Germline CDR1 is SGHDN and CDR2 is FVKESK. The CDR3 here is CASSQLVGITDTQYF. The CDR3 DNA is TGTGCCAGCAGCCAACTAGTGGGTATCACAGATACGCAGTATTTT. The full variable domain, rest sourced from reference TRBV14 and TRBJ2-3, is EAGVTQFPSHSVIEKGQTVTLRCDPISGHDNLYWYRRVMGKEIKFLLHFVKESKQDESGMPNNRFLAERTGGTYSTLKVQPAELEDSGVYFCASSQLVGITDTQYFGPGTRLTVL.

The rearrangement uses TRBV30 and TRBJ1-5, with no clear D. Germline V gene data show CDR1 as GTSNPN and CDR2 as SVGIG (reference sequence). Trimming pared 3 bases from V and 0 bases from J, leaving 9 bases between. CDR3 length equals 14 residues. The CDR3 region is CAWSGLISNQPQHF. The CDR3 region has the DNA TGTGCCTGGAGCGGGTTAATTAGCAATCAGCCCCAGCATTTT. Drawing the rest from reference TRBV30 and TRBJ1-5, the complete variable domain is SQTIHQWPATLVQPVGSPLSLECTVEGTSNPNLYWYRQAAGRGLQLLFYSVGIGQISSEVPQNLSASRPQDRQFILSSKKLLLSDSGFYLCAWSGLISNQPQHFGDGTRLSIL.

The chain combines TRBV5-6 with TRBJ2-5; D possibly matches TRBD1 or TRBD2 (5 bases each). The CDR3 length is 16 residues. The ends were cut back, 0 bases at V and 0 bases at J, with 12 bases in the middle. From germline, CDR1 is SGHDT and CDR2 YYEEEE. The CDR3 region has the DNA TGTGCCAGCAGCTTGGGGTGGGGGACCAACCAAGAGACCCAGTACTTC. It yields the protein CASSLGWGTNQETQYF. Full variable domain (outside the CDR3, taken from reference TRBV5-6 and TRBJ2-5): DAGVTQSPTHLIKTRGQQVTLRCSPKSGHDTVSWYQQALGQGPQFIFQYYEEEERQRGNFPDRFSGHQFPNYSSELNVNALLLGDSALYLCASSLGWGTNQETQYFGPGTRLLVL.

The chain couples TRBV2 to TRBJ2-2; the D gene is possibly TRBD1 (5 bases). Trimming removed 7 bases from V and 5 bases from J, with 17 bases in between. The CDR3 runs to 15 residues. Per the germline V gene, CDR1 is SNHLY and CDR2 is FYNNEI. CDR3 residues: CASTPQGVFTGELFF. CDR3 sequence (DNA): TGTGCCAGCACCCCGCAGGGTGTGTTTACCGGGGAGCTGTTTTTT. Using reference TRBV2 and TRBJ2-2 for the parts outside the CDR3, the full variable domain is EPEVTQTPSHQVTQMGQEVILRCVPISNHLYFYWYRQILGQKVEFLVSFYNNEISEKSEIFDDQFSVERPDGSNFTLKIRSTKLEDSAMYFCASTPQGVFTGELFFGEGSRLTVL.

For this clone: Distinct nucleotide sequences in the sample also encode this CDR3. V and J are TRBV7-2 and TRBJ1-2, with 10 bases lining up with TRBD1. Germline V gene lookup returns CDR1 SGHTA and CDR2 FQGNSA. With V trimmed by 1 base and J by 2 bases, 1 base remained unmatched. The CDR3 covers 15 residues. As DNA, the CDR3 is TGTGCCAGCAGCTTAGGACAGGGGGCAAACTATGGCTACACCTTC. Translation gives CASSLGQGANYGYTF.

The chain uses TRBV9 and TRBJ1-1; D perhaps matches TRBD1 (5 bases). The germline gives CDR1 SGDLS, CDR2 YYNGEE. V lost 0 bases, J lost 7 bases, and 10 bases lay in between. This CDR3 region has 13 residues. The DNA of the CDR3 is TGTGCCAGCAGCGTAGTGTCAGGGCTTGAAGCTTTCTTT. Translating gives CASSVVSGLEAFF.

This rearrangement joins TRBV5-5 to TRBJ2-7; 7 bases align to TRBD1. The CDR3 runs to 14 residues. The V and J ends lost 3 bases and 4 bases, in that order; junction bases with no gene match: 7. From germline, CDR1 is SGHKS and CDR2 YYEKEE (reference sequence). The CDR3 DNA reads as TGTGCCAGCAGCTCCGGGACAGAGAAATACGAGCAGTACTTC. Translated: CASSSGTEKYEQYF.

The gene calls are TRBV5-1 and TRBJ2-1; 8 bases are shared with TRBD2. With 0 bases clipped from V and 16 bases from J, the junction kept 21 bases outside the gene matches. The CDR3 totals 17 residues. CDR1 is SGHRS, CDR2 YFSETQ, per germline. This CDR3 reads CASSLGLIVGSGGFSFF. In DNA, the CDR3 is TGCGCCAGCAGCTTGGGCCTTATTGTAGGTTCGGGAGGGTTTAGTTTCTTC.

J is TRBJ2-5 and V is TRBV9; D gene ambiguous. Trimming removed 1 base at V and 4 bases at J, with 11 bases between. Germline values: CDR1 SGDLS, CDR2 YYNGEE. This CDR3 has 14 residues. As DNA, the CDR3 is TGTGCCAGCAGCGTAAGTTCCCTCAGAGAGACCCAGTACTTC. Translated: CASSVSSLRETQYF.

The chain links TRBV7-9 to TRBJ2-7; weak D call: TRBD1 (5 bases). Germline V gives CDR1 SEHNR, CDR2 FQNEAQ (reference sequence). CDR3 length equals 15 residues. V shed 3 bases and J shed 2 bases, with 14 bases lying between them. The CDR3 DNA sequence: TGTGCCAGCAGCTTTTGGGGCTGGGGAACCTACGAGCAGTACTTC. Amino acid sequence: CASSFWGWGTYEQYF.

This chain links TRBV7-6 with TRBJ2-1; 7 bases fit TRBD1. The CDR3 length is 15 residues. Germline lookup yields CDR1 SGHVS and CDR2 FNYEAQ. With 5 bases clipped from V and 10 bases from J, the junction kept 14 bases outside the gene matches. CDR3 residues: CASSRAIDRAQEQFF. Here the CDR3 DNA reads TGTGCCAGCAGCCGTGCCATTGACAGGGCACAGGAGCAGTTCTTC.

The V and J genes are TRBV11-3 and TRBJ2-7, with a tentative D call TRBD1 (6 bases). Looked up from germline, CDR1 is SGHNT and CDR2 is YENEEA. V dropped 4 bases and J dropped 0 bases, with 13 bases sitting between them. The CDR3 is 15 amino acids. The CDR3 nucleotides are TGTGCCAGCAGCTCGATAGTGGGGGCCTCCTACGAGCAGTACTTC. Its translation: CASSSIVGASYEQYF.